Below are 30 T cell receptor beta chains sequenced from a single sample in a study of response to subunit inactivated influenza vaccine. TCRdb processed the RT-PCR reads anew with MiXCR; each CDR3 protein has one entry. The sample carries roughly 650,000 distinct CDR3 sequences, approximately 14% recorded once. Sequences were derived from PBMCs from blood, sampled about 12 days after vaccination. Receptors were obtained from a man aged 45-60 years who received an inactivated influenza vaccine.

This clonotype appeared a few times. The chain has TRBV6-1 and TRBJ2-2; D unresolved. The V end was cut by 6 bases, the J end by 3 bases, with 23 bases between. Germline V lookup: CDR1 MNHNS, CDR2 SASEGT. The CDR3 totals 18 residues. This CDR3 is CASRTPLLFSMYTGELFF. DNA for the CDR3: TGTGCCAGCAGAACCCCCCTCCTATTTAGTATGTACACCGGGGAGCTGTTTTTT.

The chain employs TRBV12-3 or TRBV12-4 and TRBJ1-6; D is ambiguous. Trimming pared 1 base from V and 16 bases from J, leaving 14 bases between. This CDR3 has 13 residues. The CDR3 loop is CASSLVRGLGLHF. The CDR3 region has the DNA TGTGCCAGCAGTTTAGTTCGGGGTTTGGGTCTCCACTTT.

The sample holds a few counts of this clonotype. The chain combines TRBV18 with TRBJ2-5; D call uncertain. This CDR3 is 11 amino acids long. The germline CDR1 and CDR2 sequences are KGHSH and LQKENI. V was trimmed by 5 bases and J by 6 bases, leaving 7 bases between them. The CDR3 loop is CASSSSKTQYF. In nucleotides, the CDR3 is TGTGCCAGCTCATCCTCCAAGACCCAGTACTTC.

Written as DNA, the CDR3 is TGCAGTGCTGGACAGGGAAGAAATGAAAAACTGTTTTTT. This sequence encodes CSAGQGRNEKLFF. V usage is TRBV20-1 and J usage is TRBJ1-4; TRBD1 matches at 8 bases. V lost 5 bases and J lost 5; bases outside the gene matches: 4. Germline assignment: CDR1 DFQATT and CDR2 SNEGSKA (reference sequence). CDR3 length: 13 residues.

The V gene is TRBV7-2, the J gene TRBJ2-1; D might be TRBD1 (5 bases). Germline V lookup: CDR1 SGHTA, CDR2 FQGNSA. Trimming stripped 4 bases from V and 7 bases from J, with 11 bases between. The CDR3 runs to 13 residues. The chain's CDR3 is CASSSRQRNEQFF. CDR3 nucleotide sequence: TGTGCCAGCAGCTCAAGACAGCGTAATGAGCAGTTCTTC.

V gene TRBV6-4 combines with J gene TRBJ2-4; 16 bases are a match to TRBD2. CDR1 and CDR2 from the germline V gene are MRHNA and SNTAGT. The CDR3 extends over 18 amino acids. The CDR3 DNA is TGTACCCGCAGTCGCGGGACTAGCGGGAGGGGGCCCAAAAACATTCAGTACTTC. This translates into CTRSRGTSGRGPKNIQYF.

The J gene is TRBJ2-7, the V gene TRBV20-1; D is unresolved. Germline CDR1 reads DFQATT; CDR2 reads SNEGSKA (reference sequence). Between the trimmed V and J ends, which lost 0 bases and 2 bases, there was a span of 11 bases. The CDR3 totals 14 residues. The CDR3 sequence is CSAREVRTTYEQYF. CDR3 nucleotides: TGCAGTGCTAGAGAGGTCCGGACCACCTACGAGCAGTACTTC.

This clonotype was seen a handful of times. The chain is built from TRBV7-9 and TRBJ1-2, with no clear D. CDR1 and CDR2 from the germline V gene are SEHNR and FQNEAQ (reference sequence). Trimming cost V 5 bases and J 7 bases, with 11 bases left between them. There are 12 residues in the CDR3. DNA of the CDR3: TGTGCCAGCAGCCGAAGGGAGTTTGGCTACACCTTC. Translating gives CASSRREFGYTF.

This clonotype has just a few counts. This sequence joins TRBV27 and TRBJ2-7; D unclear. Deletions cut 6 bases from V and 2 bases from J, with 11 bases between. The V gene's germline CDR1 is MNHEY and CDR2 SMNVEV (reference sequence). There are 13 residues in the CDR3. CDR3 sequence: CASRLTVAYEQYF. The CDR3 region has the DNA TGTGCCAGCAGGCTCACGGTGGCCTACGAGCAGTACTTC.

This clonotype has just a few counts. The J gene is TRBJ2-5, the V gene TRBV7-2, with D perhaps TRBD1 (6 bases). Germline CDR1 and CDR2: SGHTA and FQGNSA. The CDR3 extends over 16 amino acids. With 0 bases removed from V and 2 bases from J, the gap between germline ends came to 13 bases. The CDR3 sequence: CASSLAHARGQETQYF. The DNA of the CDR3 is TGTGCCAGCAGCTTAGCCCATGCCAGGGGTCAAGAGACCCAGTACTTC.

This clonotype was found once. The V and J genes are TRBV7-9 and TRBJ2-7; 7 nucleotides line up with TRBD2. V trimming: 7 bases; J trimming: 9 bases; junction bases outside the gene matches: 12. Germline CDR1 is SEHNR and CDR2 is FQNEAQ (reference sequence). The CDR3 has 13 residues. The CDR3: CASTIRREFGQYF. For the CDR3, the DNA is TGTGCCAGCACCATTAGGCGGGAGTTTGGGCAGTACTTC.

The rearrangement uses TRBV19 and TRBJ2-2; D remains unclear. Germline V CDR1 and CDR2: LNHDA, SQIVND (reference sequence). CDR3 length: 12 amino acids. V was pared by 8 bases and J by 7 bases, with 11 bases between. The CDR3 spells CASEFSVGELFF. CDR3 sequence (DNA): TGTGCCAGTGAGTTTTCGGTCGGGGAGCTGTTTTTT.

This clonotype was detected a few times. This chain links TRBV12-3 or TRBV12-4 with TRBJ1-5; 7 bases match TRBD1. This CDR3 contains 15 residues. The ends lost 2 bases at V and 5 bases at J; junction bases unmatched: 6. This CDR3 reads CASSLMAGGHQPQHF. In DNA form, the CDR3 reads TGTGCCAGCAGTTTAATGGCAGGGGGACATCAGCCCCAGCATTTT.

CDR3 sequence (DNA): TGCAGCGTCTCACCCACTAACACTGAAGCTTTCTTT. This codes for CSVSPTNTEAFF. The gene calls are TRBV29-1 and TRBJ1-1; no clear D gene. V dropped 6 bases and J dropped 2 bases, with 10 bases sitting between them. From germline, CDR1 is SQVTM and CDR2 ANQGSEA. The CDR3 runs to 12 residues.

This chain joins TRBV10-3 and TRBJ2-2; tentatively, D is TRBD1 or TRBD2 (5 bases each). CDR1 and CDR2 from the germline V gene are ENHRY and SYGVKD. The CDR3 extends over 16 amino acids. V was cut by 7 bases and J by 5 bases, with 20 bases left in between. The CDR3 spells CAITTGPAAGTGELFF. The CDR3 nucleotides read TGTGCCATCACAACGGGACCGGCCGCAGGGACCGGGGAGCTGTTTTTT.

In regard to this clonotype: The junction differs from germline at one of its ends, possibly a read error. This chain joins TRBV11-2 and TRBJ2-7; possible D gene TRBD2, 6 bases. The V gene's germline CDR1 is SGHAT and CDR2 FQNNGV. The CDR3 sequence is 17 residues long. CDR3 loop: CTSSSFRGGGASYEQYF. The CDR3 DNA is TGTACCAGCAGCTCGTTCCGAGGTGGAGGGGCTTCCTACGAGCAGTACTTC. Looking up the rest from reference TRBV11-2 and TRBJ2-7 gives the full variable domain: EAGVAQSPRYKIIEKRQSVAFWCNPISGHATLYWYQQILGQGPKLLIQFQNNGVVDDSQLPKDRFSAERLKGVDSTLKIQPAKLEDSAVYLCTSSSFRGGGASYEQYFGPGTRLTVT.

This clonotype was observed at least ten times. V and J are TRBV28 and TRBJ2-7; no reliable D call. This CDR3 region has 12 residues. The V gene's germline CDR1 is MDHEN and CDR2 SYDVKM. Trimming took 5 bases from V and 0 from J, leaving 5 bases between them. The DNA of the CDR3 is TGTGCCAGCAGTCACAGCTCCTACGAGCAGTACTTC. Its translation is CASSHSSYEQYF.

The sample holds a few counts of this clonotype. The chain has TRBV15 and TRBJ2-3, with D uncertain. V lost 0 bases and J lost 3, with 4 bases in between. The CDR3 sequence is 13 residues long. CDR1 and CDR2 (germline): LNHNV, YYDKDF (reference sequence). CDR3 in DNA: TGTGCCACCAGCAGAGATCATACAGATACGCAGTATTTT. Protein sequence: CATSRDHTDTQYF.

This clonotype was detected only a few times. The chain uses TRBV12-5 and TRBJ2-1, with 8 bases aligning to TRBD2. The CDR3 consists of 19 residues. CDR1 and CDR2 (germline): LGHNT, FRNRAP. V shed 0 bases and J 7 bases; nucleotides not matched to a gene: 17. CDR3 protein: CASGLVYGVGGRFQNEQFF. The CDR3 DNA sequence: TGTGCTAGTGGTTTGGTCTATGGTGTGGGCGGGAGGTTCCAGAATGAGCAGTTCTTC.

This clonotype has at least ten counts. V and J are TRBV10-2 and TRBJ2-5, with TRBD1 as a possible D gene (6 bases). Trimming cost V 6 bases and J 2 bases, with 10 bases left between them. Germline V CDR1 and CDR2: WSHSY, SAAADI. The length of the CDR3 is 13 residues. The CDR3 region is CASSTGTQETQYF. CDR3 DNA sequence: TGCGCCAGCAGCACAGGGACGCAAGAGACCCAGTACTTC.

V gene TRBV20-1 combines with J gene TRBJ2-3; D is unclear. Germline V gives CDR1 DFQATT, CDR2 SNEGSKA (reference sequence). Trimming took 2 bases from V and 6 from J, leaving 12 bases between them. The CDR3 covers 13 residues. This chain's CDR3 is CSARSPRRDTQYF. In nucleotides, the CDR3 is TGCAGTGCTAGATCCCCCAGACGCGATACGCAGTATTTT.

This chain uses TRBV6-5 with TRBJ2-7, with 7 nucleotides matching TRBD2. This CDR3 is built from 14 residues. Trimming cost V 2 bases and J 7 bases; bases outside gene matches: 8. Germline loops: CDR1 MNHEY, CDR2 SVGAGI. The CDR3 here is CASSYGGGTEEQYF. As DNA, the CDR3 is TGTGCCAGCAGTTACGGGGGGGGAACGGAGGAGCAGTACTTC.

This clonotype was observed many times. The V call is TRBV7-3, the J call TRBJ2-5; 10 nucleotides align to TRBD2. J lost 5 bases, V lost 2 bases, and 5 bases had no gene match. Germline-derived CDR1 and CDR2 are SGHTA and FQGTGA. The CDR3 spans 15 residues. The CDR3 sequence is CASSLSSGSRETQYF. The CDR3, as DNA: TGTGCCAGCAGCTTATCTAGCGGGAGTCGGGAGACCCAGTACTTC.

This clonotype was counted many times. This sequence joins TRBV7-2 and TRBJ1-5; no clear D. Trimming removed 5 bases from V and 1 base from J, with 9 bases in between. The CDR3 spans 14 residues. CDR1 SGHTA and CDR2 FQGNSA come from the germline V gene. In DNA form, the CDR3 reads TGTGCCAGCAGCCGCGGCAGGAGCAATCAGCCCCAGCATTTT. It encodes CASSRGRSNQPQHF.

The rearrangement links TRBV28 to TRBJ2-3, with D unresolved. The germline gives CDR1 MDHEN, CDR2 SYDVKM. V was pared by 3 bases and J by 7 bases, with 11 bases between. The CDR3 is 13 residues long. The CDR3 reads CASSLGPLNTQYF. Written as DNA, the CDR3 is TGTGCCAGCAGTTTGGGCCCTTTAAATACGCAGTATTTT.

This chain joins TRBV20-1 and TRBJ2-5, with a possible D match to TRBD2 (6 bases). Germline V gene data show CDR1 as DFQATT and CDR2 as SNEGSKA (reference sequence). The CDR3 runs 15 residues. Trimming took 0 bases from V and 1 from J, leaving 12 bases between them. Here the CDR3 reads CSARDSGGVQETQYF. DNA for the CDR3: TGCAGTGCTAGAGATAGTGGCGGGGTCCAAGAGACCCAGTACTTC.

CDR3 coding DNA: TGTGCCTGGAGCGGAGATGACAGGTATCTGAGGGAGCAGTTCTTC. Its protein product is CAWSGDDRYLREQFF. The V gene is TRBV30, the J gene TRBJ2-1, with a tentative D call TRBD1 (6 bases). CDR1 is GTSNPN and CDR2 is SVGIG in the germline V gene (reference sequence). The CDR3 consists of 15 residues. Deletions cut 3 bases from V and 10 bases from J, with 22 bases between. The entire variable domain, with the rest obtained from reference TRBV30 and TRBJ2-1, is as follows: SQTIHQWPATLVQPVGSPLSLECTVEGTSNPNLYWYRQAAGRGLQLLFYSVGIGQISSEVPQNLSASRPQDRQFILSSKKLLLSDSGFYLCAWSGDDRYLREQFFGPGTRLTVL.

This clonotype was observed at least ten times. The V gene is TRBV20-1, the J gene TRBJ2-7; the D gene could be TRBD1 or TRBD2 (5 bases each). This CDR3 spans 13 amino acids. Trimming left V 6 bases short and J 4 bases short, with 16 bases between. Germline V gene lookup returns CDR1 DFQATT and CDR2 SNEGSKA (reference sequence). In DNA, the CDR3 is TGCAGTGCCGCCCGAGGGACCCGGTACGAGCAGTACTTC. As protein: CSAARGTRYEQYF.

The chain recombines TRBV5-1 with TRBJ2-7; 7 bases fit TRBD2. Losses at the gene ends were 0 bases for V and 3 bases for J; bases not matched to a gene: 12. The CDR3 sequence is 17 residues long. Germline values: CDR1 SGHRS, CDR2 YFSETQ. This CDR3 is CASSLEVTSRSGYEQYF. The CDR3 DNA is TGCGCCAGCAGCTTGGAGGTGACTAGCCGATCGGGCTACGAGCAGTACTTC.

The chain combines TRBV7-2 with TRBJ2-5; D is unresolved. The CDR3 runs 15 residues. CDR1 and CDR2 from the germline V gene are SGHTA and FQGNSA. Trimming left V 5 bases short and J 2 bases short, with 15 bases between. This CDR3 is CASSPGPIPQETQYF. The CDR3 DNA sequence: TGTGCCAGCAGCCCAGGACCGATACCTCAAGAGACCCAGTACTTC.